The entry that follows covers one TCR beta chain sequence. As handled by the study authors: For nucleated cells, counts were estimated from reference gene primer amplification. The method was immunoSEQ multiplex PCR; TCRdb's version includes in-frame clones alone and lacks a portion of them. V and J calls and clone size are those listed in that table; D and trimming were worked out from the DNA. The table shows 130,000 or so clones, with around 86% occurring only once. The ends lost 4 bases at V and 6 bases at J; junction bases unmatched: 7. CDR3 length equals 14 residues. Per germline, CDR1 LGHDT and CDR2 YNNKEL (reference sequence). The sample belongs to a study of blood T cell repertoires in COVID-19. Study-wide context: There were acute and convalescent COVID-19 samples, and they came from the United States, Italy and Spain. PBMCs, B-cell-depleted T cells, or T cells provided the cDNA or gDNA that made up the material.

The TCR was taken from a man in his fifties or sixties with active COVID-19. The rearrangement joins TRBV3-1 (or the pseudogene TRBV3-2) to TRBJ1-2; TRBD1 matches 8 bases. Sequencing was performed on peripheral blood. The CDR3 reads CASSLGQGSHGYTF. DNA for the CDR3: TGTGCCAGCAGCCTCGGACAGGGATCCCATGGCTACACCTTC.